Each of the 6 T cell receptor beta chains below was sequenced from the same sample in a study of a mutant IDH1 vaccine in newly diagnosed glioma. Some clones are missing from TCRdb's copy, which holds only in-frame ones; the method was immunoSEQ multiplex PCR. Of 23,000 or so clones in the sample, approximately 79% were seen once. For these receptors, no antigen is known. The time point: week 11, during vaccination. Each dose delivered 300 ug of mutant IDH1 20-mer peptide subcutaneously with imiquimod. Sequenced here: PBMCs, sampled from a glioma patient whose treatment included an IDH1 peptide vaccine. The receptors come from a man between 40 and 49 years old with glioma.

The chain joins TRBV5-4 to TRBJ1-1; D is unclear. This CDR3 has 16 residues. Trimming stripped 7 bases from V and 0 bases from J, with 19 bases between. Germline values: CDR1 SGHNT, CDR2 YYREEE (reference sequence). CDR3 sequence: CASWWSDSPMNTEAFF. CDR3 sequence (DNA): TGTGCCAGCTGGTGGTCGGACTCTCCAATGAACACTGAAGCTTTCTTT.

The chain is built from TRBV4-1 and TRBJ2-7; perhaps TRBD1 as D (7 bases). The CDR3 contains 14 residues. The germline CDR1 and CDR2 sequences are MGHRA and YSYEKL. Deletions cut 1 base from V and 5 bases from J, with 12 bases between. The CDR3 DNA is TGCGCCAGCAGCCAAGGAGGAGGGGGCCACGAGCAGTACTTC. It yields the protein CASSQGGGGHEQYF.

The CDR3 DNA reads as TGCAGCGTCAAAACAGGGGCGGGGGAGACCCAGTACTTC. Protein: CSVKTGAGETQYF. This chain uses TRBV29-1 with TRBJ2-5, with D possibly matching TRBD1 (7 bases). This CDR3 is built from 13 residues. Germline-derived CDR1 and CDR2 are SQVTM and ANQGSEA. V lost 6 bases, J lost 5 bases, and 16 bases lay in between. The full variable domain, with the rest looked up from reference TRBV29-1 and TRBJ2-5, is SAVISQKPSRDICQRGTSLTIQCQVDSQVTMMFWYRQQPGQSLTLIATANQGSEATYESGFVIDKFPISRPNLTFSTLTVSNMSPEDSSIYLCSVKTGAGETQYFGPGTRLLVL.

The chain recombines TRBV19 with TRBJ2-1; 7 positions agree with TRBD1. With 7 bases clipped from V and 9 bases from J, the junction kept 12 bases outside the gene matches. This CDR3 has 14 amino acids. Germline V lookup: CDR1 LNHDA, CDR2 SQIVND (reference sequence). The CDR3 loop reads CASKVRRGQGEQFF. The CDR3 DNA follows: TGTGCCAGTAAGGTTCGTAGGGGGCAGGGTGAGCAGTTCTTC.

J is TRBJ2-3 and V is TRBV10-1, with no clear D. The V gene's germline CDR1 is WNHNN and CDR2 SYGVQD (reference sequence). The length of the CDR3 is 13 residues. V was trimmed by 0 bases and J by 8 bases, leaving 9 bases between them. The CDR3 loop is CASSESTISTQYF. In nucleotides, the CDR3 is TGCGCCAGCAGTGAGTCGACGATTAGTACGCAGTATTTT.

The genes are TRBV4-3 and TRBJ2-3; D ambiguous. Germline CDR1 and CDR2: LGHNA and YSLEER. V gave up 0 bases and J gave up 3 bases, with 10 bases separating them. The CDR3 spans 15 residues. The CDR3 region is CASSQDAKPTDTQYF. CDR3 nucleotides: TGCGCCAGCAGCCAAGACGCCAAACCAACAGATACGCAGTATTTT.